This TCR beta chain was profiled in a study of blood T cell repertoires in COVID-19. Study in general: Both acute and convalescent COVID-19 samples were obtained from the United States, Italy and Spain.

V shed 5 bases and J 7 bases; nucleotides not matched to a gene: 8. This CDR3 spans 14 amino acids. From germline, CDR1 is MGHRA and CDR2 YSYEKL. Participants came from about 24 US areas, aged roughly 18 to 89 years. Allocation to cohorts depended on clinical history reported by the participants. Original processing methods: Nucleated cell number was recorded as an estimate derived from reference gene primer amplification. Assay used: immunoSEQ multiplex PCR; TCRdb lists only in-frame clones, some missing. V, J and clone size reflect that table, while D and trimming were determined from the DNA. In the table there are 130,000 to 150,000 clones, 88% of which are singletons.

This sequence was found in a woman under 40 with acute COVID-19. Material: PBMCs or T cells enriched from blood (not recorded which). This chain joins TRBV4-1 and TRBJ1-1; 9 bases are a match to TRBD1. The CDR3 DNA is TGCGCCAGCAGCTTCCGGACAGGGGCTGATGAAGCTTTCTTT. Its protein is CASSFRTGADEAFF.